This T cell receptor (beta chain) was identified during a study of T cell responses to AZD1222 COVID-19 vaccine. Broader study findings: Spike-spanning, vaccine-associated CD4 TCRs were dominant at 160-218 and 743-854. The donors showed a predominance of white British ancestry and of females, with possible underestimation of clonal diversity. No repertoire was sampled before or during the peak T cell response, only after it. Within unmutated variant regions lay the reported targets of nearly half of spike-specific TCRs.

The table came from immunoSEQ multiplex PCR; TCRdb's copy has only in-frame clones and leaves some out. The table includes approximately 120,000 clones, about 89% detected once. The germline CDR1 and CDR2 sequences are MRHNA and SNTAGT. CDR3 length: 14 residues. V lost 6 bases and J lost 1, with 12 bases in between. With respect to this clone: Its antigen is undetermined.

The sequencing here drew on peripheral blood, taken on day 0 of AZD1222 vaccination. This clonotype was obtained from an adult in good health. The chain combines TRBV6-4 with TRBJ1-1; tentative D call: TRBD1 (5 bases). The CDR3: CASRMTVRNTEAFF. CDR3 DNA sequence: TGTGCCAGCAGGATGACAGTGCGGAACACTGAAGCTTTCTTT.